A selection of T cell receptor beta chains follows, all from one sample in a study of beta chain features in type 1 diabetes. The table came from immunoSEQ multiplex PCR; TCRdb's copy has only in-frame clones and leaves some out. This table has 400,000 to 600,000 clones, over 25% appearing once. The sample comprised naive CD4+ T cells from blood. These receptors were obtained from a man between 18 and 35 years old in good health. Both conserved end residues are part of each CDR3. The D gene is left open where the match is weak. Size values are once, few and many counts, or a class for expanded clones, and some rows have none.

CDR3 protein,CDR3 DNA,clone size,J gene,V gene,D gene
CALQGVGNTIYF,TGTGCCTTGCAGGGTGTTGGGAACACCATATATTTT,once,TRBJ1-3,TRBV30,NA
CASSRLSGRAPYF,TGCGCCAGCAGCCGTCTCTCAGGGCGCGCGCCGTACTTC,NA,TRBJ2-7,TRBV5-1,NA
CAWSVRLNQPQHF,TGTGCCTGGAGTGTACGTCTCAATCAGCCCCAGCATTTT,NA,TRBJ1-5,TRBV30,NA
CAWSGVSGQPQHF,TGTGCCTGGAGTGGGGTCAGTGGTCAGCCCCAGCATTTT,few,TRBJ1-5,TRBV30,NA
CASSSWGSNEQFF,TGTGCCAGCAGCTCATGGGGTAGCAATGAGCAGTTCTTC,NA,TRBJ2-1,TRBV13,NA
CASSADRSEAFF,TGTGCCAGCAGTGCGGACAGGAGTGAAGCTTTCTTT,NA,TRBJ1-1,TRBV2,TRBD1
CASRQGGLNPTGELFF,TGTGCCAGCCGACAGGGGGGACTCAACCCCACCGGGGAGCTGTTTTTT,few,TRBJ2-2,TRBV7-9,TRBD1
CASSWGSYNEQFF,TGTGCCAGCAGTTGGGGGTCCTACAATGAGCAGTTCTTC,NA,TRBJ2-1,TRBV28,NA
CAWSFGTEREQYF,TGTGCCTGGAGTTTCGGTACCGAAAGAGAGCAGTACTTC,NA,TRBJ2-7,TRBV30,NA
CAWSAPQRSRNEQFF,TGTGCCTGGAGTGCGCCTCAGCGGAGCAGGAATGAGCAGTTCTTC,NA,TRBJ2-1,TRBV30,NA
CASSLTLAGGYNEQFF,TGTGCCAGCAGTTTAACCCTAGCGGGAGGCTACAATGAGCAGTTCTTC,NA,TRBJ2-1,TRBV6-5,TRBD2
CASSYQGKDTQYF,TGTGCCAGCAGTTACCAGGGGAAAGATACGCAGTATTTT,few,TRBJ2-3,TRBV2,NA
CASSKTGLSEDTQYF,TGCGCCAGCAGCAAAACGGGGCTCTCCGAAGATACGCAGTATTTT,NA,TRBJ2-3,TRBV5-1,NA
CASGPMAKNIQYF,TGTGCCAGCGGACCCATGGCCAAAAACATTCAGTACTTC,NA,TRBJ2-4,TRBV27,NA
CASSRGSYNEQFF,TGTGCCAGCAGCCGAGGCTCCTACAATGAGCAGTTCTTC,NA,TRBJ2-1,TRBV7-2,NA